Below, one TCR beta chain is given with its context. In the original processing: The assay estimated nucleated cells by amplifying reference gene primers. The table came from immunoSEQ multiplex PCR; TCRdb's copy has only in-frame clones and leaves some out. The V and J calls and clone size were taken over from that table, and D and trimming were inferred from the DNA. The table lists about 250,000 clones, around 82% of them singletons. The age range of participants was 18 to 89 years, with residence in about two dozen US areas. This entry belongs to a study of blood T cell repertoires in COVID-19. As for the study in general: PBMCs, B-cell-depleted T cells, or T cells were the source of the cDNA or gDNA that made up the material.

CDR3 length: 15 amino acids. The germline gives CDR1 SGHRS, CDR2 YFSETQ. The V end was cut by 4 bases, the J end by 1 base, with 11 bases between. The sequenced sample consisted of PBMCs or T cells enriched from blood (not recorded which). This chain connects TRBV5-1 to TRBJ2-2, with D possibly matching TRBD1 (5 bases). The sequence derives from a woman between 40 and 55 years old who had been exposed to COVID-19. Here the CDR3 DNA reads TGCGCCAGCAGCGCCGACAGATTGAACACCGGGGAGCTGTTTTTT. This translates into CASSADRLNTGELFF.